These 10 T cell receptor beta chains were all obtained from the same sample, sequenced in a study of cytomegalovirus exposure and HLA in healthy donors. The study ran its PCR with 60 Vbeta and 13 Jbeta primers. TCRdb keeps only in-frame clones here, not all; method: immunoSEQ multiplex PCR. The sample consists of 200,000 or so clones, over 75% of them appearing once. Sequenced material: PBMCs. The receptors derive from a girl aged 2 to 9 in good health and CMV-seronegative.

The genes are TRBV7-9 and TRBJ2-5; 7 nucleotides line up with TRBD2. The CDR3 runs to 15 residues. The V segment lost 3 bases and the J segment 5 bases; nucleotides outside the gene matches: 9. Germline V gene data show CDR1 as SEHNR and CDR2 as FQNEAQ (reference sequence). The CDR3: CASSFDVDGGETQYF. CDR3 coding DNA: TGTGCCAGCAGCTTTGATGTGGACGGGGGGGAGACCCAGTACTTC.

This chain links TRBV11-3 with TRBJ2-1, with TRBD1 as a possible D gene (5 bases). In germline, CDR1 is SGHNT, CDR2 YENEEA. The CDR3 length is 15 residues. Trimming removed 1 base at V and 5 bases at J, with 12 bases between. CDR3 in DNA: TGTGCCAGCAGCTTAGCCAGGGCTGCCGACAATGAGCAGTTCTTC. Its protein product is CASSLARAADNEQFF.

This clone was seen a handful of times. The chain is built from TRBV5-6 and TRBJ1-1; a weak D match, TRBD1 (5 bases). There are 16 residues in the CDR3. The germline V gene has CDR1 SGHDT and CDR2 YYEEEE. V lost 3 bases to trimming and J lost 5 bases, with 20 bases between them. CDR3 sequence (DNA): TGTGCCAGCAGCTACTCCGGGGGGGTCTGGGATACTGAAGCTTTCTTT. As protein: CASSYSGGVWDTEAFF.

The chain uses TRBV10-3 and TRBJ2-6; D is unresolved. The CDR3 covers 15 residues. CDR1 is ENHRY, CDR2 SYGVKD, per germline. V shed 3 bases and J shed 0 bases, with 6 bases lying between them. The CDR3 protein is CAISDTASGANVLTF. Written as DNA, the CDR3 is TGTGCCATCAGTGACACAGCCTCTGGGGCCAACGTCCTGACTTTC.

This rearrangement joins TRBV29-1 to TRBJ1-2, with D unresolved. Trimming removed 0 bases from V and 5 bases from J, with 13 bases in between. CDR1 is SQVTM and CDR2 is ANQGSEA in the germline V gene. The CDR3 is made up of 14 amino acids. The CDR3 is CSVEDPEGYYGYTF. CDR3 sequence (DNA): TGCAGCGTTGAAGATCCGGAGGGTTATTATGGCTACACCTTC.

The CDR3 coding sequence is TGTGCCAGTAGTATGGGAGTTAATGAGCAGTTCTTC. Protein sequence: CASSMGVNEQFF. J is TRBJ2-1 and V is TRBV19; possibly TRBD2 for D (5 bases). Germline CDR1 is LNHDA and CDR2 is SQIVND (reference sequence). With 3 bases removed from V and 7 bases from J, the gap between germline ends came to 7 bases. The CDR3 is 12 amino acids.

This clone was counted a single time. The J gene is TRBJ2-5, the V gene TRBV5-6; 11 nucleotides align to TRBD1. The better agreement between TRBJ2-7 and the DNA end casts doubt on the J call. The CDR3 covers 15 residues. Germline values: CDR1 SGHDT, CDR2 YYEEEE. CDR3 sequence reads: CASSFRDRGVHEQYF. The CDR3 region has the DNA TGTGCCAGCAGCTTCAGGGACAGGGGGGTCCACGAGCAGTACTTC.

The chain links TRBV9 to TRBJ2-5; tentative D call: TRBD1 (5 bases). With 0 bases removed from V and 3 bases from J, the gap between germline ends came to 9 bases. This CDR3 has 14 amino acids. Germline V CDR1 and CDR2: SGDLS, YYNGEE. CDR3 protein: CASSVEGHKETQYF. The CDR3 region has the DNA TGTGCCAGCAGCGTAGAAGGACACAAAGAGACCCAGTACTTC.

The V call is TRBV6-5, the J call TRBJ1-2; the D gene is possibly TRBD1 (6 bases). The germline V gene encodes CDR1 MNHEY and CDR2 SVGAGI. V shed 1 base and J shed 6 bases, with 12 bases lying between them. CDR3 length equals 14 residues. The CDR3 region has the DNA TGTGCCAGCAGTTACTTTGGGGGGGCGAATGGCTACACCTTC. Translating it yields CASSYFGGANGYTF.

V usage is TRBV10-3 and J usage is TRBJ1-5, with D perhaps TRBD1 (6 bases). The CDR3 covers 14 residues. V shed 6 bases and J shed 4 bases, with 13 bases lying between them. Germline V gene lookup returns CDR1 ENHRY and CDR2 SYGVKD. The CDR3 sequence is CAISQEGGNQPQHF. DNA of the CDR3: TGTGCCATCAGCCAAGAAGGGGGTAATCAGCCCCAGCATTTT.